Many counts were recorded for the clone carrying this TCR beta chain. The antigen remains undetermined. This sequence may be a read error, since a much larger clone differs from it by one base. This entry belongs to a study of T cells in Graves' hyperthyroidism and ophthalmopathy. Findings of the study overall: A median around 6 months before onset, the model predicted ophthalmopathy. The authors' 13 V-J model separated ophthalmopathy from stable hyperthyroidism. Blood held most thyroid clonotypes expanded above 0.001 frequency.

Isolation of PBMCs was performed on 9.5 to 10 ml fresh peripheral blood. Amplified TCR beta CDR3 regions came from RNA transcripts. Using the HTBI primer set, a first-round RT-PCR was run on the TCR CDR3. TCRdb re-called the multiplex PCR reads with MiXCR, one entry per CDR3 protein. Seen here are 300,000 to 350,000 distinct CDR3 sequences, 15% to 20% observed once, and the top ten hold roughly 15%. Trimming cost V 5 bases and J 1 base; bases outside gene matches: 4. The CDR3 consists of 14 residues. The chain combines TRBV12-3 or TRBV12-4 with TRBJ2-7; 8 bases agree with TRBD1. The sample taken for sequencing was blood. This sequence originates from a woman aged 35 to 49 with Graves' ophthalmopathy. CDR3 DNA sequence: TGTGCCAGCAGTCACCGGGACAGGTCCTACGAGCAGTACTTC. This encodes CASSHRDRSYEQYF.